This TCR beta chain was retrieved from a study of CD8 T cells in Susac syndrome. On the study more broadly: The sequenced Susac syndrome patients included six who had clinically active disease and fewer than 10 who were in remission. Study findings and constraints: The CD4+ T cell repertoires from Susac syndrome exhibited no clonal expansion.

The germline V gene has CDR1 MNHNS and CDR2 SASEGT. The CDR3 has 16 amino acids. The V and J ends lost 6 bases and 7 bases, in that order; junction bases with no gene match: 12. Roughly 0.45 to 1 ug RNA was reverse transcribed with random hexamers. immunoSEQ multiplex PCR amplified TCR beta CDR3 across 54 Vbeta, 13 Jbeta. TCRdb redid the calling of the immunoSEQ multiplex PCR reads with MiXCR, one entry per CDR3 protein. The sample carries 55,000 to 75,000 distinct CDR3 sequences, approximately 93% recorded once. To note about this clonotype: The antigen remains unidentified.

The rearrangement uses TRBV6-1 and TRBJ2-1; TRBD2 matches 10 bases. The sequence was obtained from a human donor with Susac syndrome. The material sequenced was CD4+ T cells from PBMCs. This CDR3 reads CASRLGAGGPWNEQFF. CDR3 coding DNA: TGTGCCAGCAGGCTGGGAGCGGGGGGGCCCTGGAATGAGCAGTTCTTC.